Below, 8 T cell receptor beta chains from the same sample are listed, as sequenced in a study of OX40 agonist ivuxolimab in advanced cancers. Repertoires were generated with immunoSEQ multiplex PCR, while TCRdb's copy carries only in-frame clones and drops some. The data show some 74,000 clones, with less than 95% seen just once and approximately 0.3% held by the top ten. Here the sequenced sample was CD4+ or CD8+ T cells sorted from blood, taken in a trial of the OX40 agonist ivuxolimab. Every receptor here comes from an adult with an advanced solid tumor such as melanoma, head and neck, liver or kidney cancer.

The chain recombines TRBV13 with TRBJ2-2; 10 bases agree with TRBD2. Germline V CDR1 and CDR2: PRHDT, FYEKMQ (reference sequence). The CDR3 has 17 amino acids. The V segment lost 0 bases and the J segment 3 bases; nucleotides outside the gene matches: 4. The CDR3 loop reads CASSLGTSGFHTGELFF. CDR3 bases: TGTGCCAGCAGCTTAGGGACTAGCGGGTTTCACACCGGGGAGCTGTTTTTT.

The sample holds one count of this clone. CDR3 amino acids: CASSLTGDARDYGYTF. CDR3 nucleotide sequence: TGTGCCAGCAGCTTAACCGGGGACGCGCGAGACTATGGCTACACCTTC. The V gene is TRBV7-3, the J gene TRBJ1-2; possible D gene TRBD1, 5 bases. V lost 0 bases to trimming and J lost 3 bases, with 14 bases between them. The germline gives CDR1 SGHTA, CDR2 FQGTGA. The length of the CDR3 is 16 residues.

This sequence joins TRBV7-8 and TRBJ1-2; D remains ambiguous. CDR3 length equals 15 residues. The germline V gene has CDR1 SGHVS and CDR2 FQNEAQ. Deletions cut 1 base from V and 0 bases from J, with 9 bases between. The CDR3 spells CASSLESAPNYGYTF. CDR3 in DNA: TGTGCCAGCAGCTTAGAATCAGCCCCTAACTATGGCTACACCTTC.

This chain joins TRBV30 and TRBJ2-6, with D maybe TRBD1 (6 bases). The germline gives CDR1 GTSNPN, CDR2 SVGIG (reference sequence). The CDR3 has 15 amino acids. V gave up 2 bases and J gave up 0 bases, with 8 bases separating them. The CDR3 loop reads CAWSSQGSGANVLTF. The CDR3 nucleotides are TGTGCCTGGAGTTCACAGGGCTCTGGGGCCAACGTCCTGACTTTC.

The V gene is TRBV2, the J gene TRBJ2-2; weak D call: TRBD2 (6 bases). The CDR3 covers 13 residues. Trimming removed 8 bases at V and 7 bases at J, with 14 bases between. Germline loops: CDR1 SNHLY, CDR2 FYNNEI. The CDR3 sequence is CASRSSAVGELFF. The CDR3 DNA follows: TGTGCCAGCCGATCTAGCGCGGTCGGGGAGCTGTTTTTT.

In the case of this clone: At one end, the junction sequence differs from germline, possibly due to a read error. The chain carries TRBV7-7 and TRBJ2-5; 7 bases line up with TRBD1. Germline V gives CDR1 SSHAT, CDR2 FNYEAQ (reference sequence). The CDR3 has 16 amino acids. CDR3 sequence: CASSPGTGTAQETQYF. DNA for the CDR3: TGTGCTAGCAGCCCCGGCACCGGGACAGCCCAAGAGACCCAGTACTTC.

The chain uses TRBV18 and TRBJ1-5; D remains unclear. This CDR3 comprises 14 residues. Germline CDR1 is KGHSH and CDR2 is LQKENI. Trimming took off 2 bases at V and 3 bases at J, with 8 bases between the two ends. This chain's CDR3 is CASSPGTLNQPQHF. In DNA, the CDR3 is TGTGCCAGCTCACCAGGAACCCTCAATCAGCCCCAGCATTTT.

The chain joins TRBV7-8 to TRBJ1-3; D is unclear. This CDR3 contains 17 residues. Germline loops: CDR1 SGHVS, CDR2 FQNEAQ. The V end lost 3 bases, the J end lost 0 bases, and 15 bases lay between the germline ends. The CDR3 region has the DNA TGTGCCAGCAGCTTCGAAAGATCGACTGACTCTGGAAACACCATATATTTT. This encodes CASSFERSTDSGNTIYF. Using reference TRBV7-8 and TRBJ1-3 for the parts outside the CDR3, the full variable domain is GAGVSQSPRYKVAKRGQDVALRCDPISGHVSLFWYQQALGQGPEFLTYFQNEAQLDKSGLPSDRFFAERPEGSVSTLKIQRTQQEDSAVYLCASSFERSTDSGNTIYFGEGSWLTVV.